The source of this TCR beta chain is a study of CD8 T cells in Susac syndrome (dated by TCRdb to the late 2010s). For context, the study as a whole: Whether CD8+ T cell activation and differentiation in Susac syndrome was antigen driven was tested using repertoire sequencing. Findings and caveats that apply to the study as a whole: The number of individuals in the TCR sequencing and HLA analysis was recognized as being relatively small.

Peripheral blood CD8+ and CD4+ T cells from healthy donors, Susac syndrome patients and multiple sclerosis patients were profiled using high-throughput TCR beta sequencing. The multiple sclerosis controls were treatment-naive patients whose relapsing-remitting disease, either stable or active, fulfilled the revised McDonald criteria. Bulk CD8+ and CD4+ T cells were purified by magnetic negative isolation, while CD8+ TEMRA cells were enriched using FACS. Blood was collected in EDTA tubes and processed within 24 hours, with PBMCs isolated through density gradient centrifugation. PBMCs intended for TCR sequencing were cryopreserved in liquid nitrogen and were subsequently thawed in a 37 degrees C water bath. A purity of at least 90% was achieved for sorted or isolated CD4+, CD8+ and CD8+ TEMRA cells. Trimming removed 1 base from V and 6 bases from J, leaving 4 bases between the germline ends. The CDR3 measures 12 amino acids from cysteine to phenylalanine. Kept here is only the CDR3 DNA, which spans 36 bases and is read in frame from base 1.

This clonotype has just a few counts. Its antigen is still unknown. No base-level quality is on record; no much larger clone is a single base apart. RNA was extracted using the RNeasy kit, and about 0.45 to 1 ug of the RNA was reverse transcribed with random hexamers. TCR beta CDR3 regions were amplified with the immunoSEQ multiplex PCR assay covering 54 Vbeta and 13 Jbeta segments. Bias from PCR amplification was corrected by using a synthetic template baseline for primer optimization and for computational correction. Under the source paper's analysis protocol: Reads were annotated to V, D and J genes according to IMGT and were analyzed with immunoSEQ Analyzer, with only productive sequences retained. Clonality was calculated as one minus the Shannon entropy normalized by log2 of the number of productive unique sequences. For each patient and control, public and private clones were evaluated among the 100 most prevalent clones. Susac-specific clones were defined as absent from healthy and MS cohorts, over a thousand published viral clones and other ImmuneACCESS disease sequences. TCRdb took the public reads, trimmed them with fastp at Q25, ran MiXCR for clone calling and kept in-frame beta chains. Each record represents a unique CDR3 protein, reported with the most common genes and DNA among its rows. The V and J calls were not made by the authors but by TCRdb's processing. The sample table shows some 120,000 distinct CDR3 sequences, and less than 95% are seen once. The ten most abundant clones make up less than 0.15% of the sample.

This clonotype was sampled from a human donor with multiple sclerosis. The rearranged chain carries TRBV12-3 or TRBV12-4 and TRBJ2-1, with an unclear D gene assignment. Input material: CD4+ T cells from PBMCs. The CDR3 region reads CASSLGGNEQFF. The sequenced DNA is TGTGCCAGCAGTTTAGGGGGCAATGAGCAGTTCTTC.